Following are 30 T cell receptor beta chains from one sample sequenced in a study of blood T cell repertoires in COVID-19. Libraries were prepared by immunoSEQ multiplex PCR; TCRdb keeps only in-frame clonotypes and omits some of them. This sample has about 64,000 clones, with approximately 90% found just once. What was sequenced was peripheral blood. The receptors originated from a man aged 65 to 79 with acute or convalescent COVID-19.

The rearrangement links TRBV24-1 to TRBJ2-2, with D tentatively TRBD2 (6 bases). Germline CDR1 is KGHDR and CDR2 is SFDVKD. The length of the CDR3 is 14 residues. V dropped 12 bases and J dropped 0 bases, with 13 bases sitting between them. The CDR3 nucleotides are TGTGCCCCCCCGGGGGAGTCGAACACCGGGGAGCTGTTTTTT. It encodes CAPPGESNTGELFF.

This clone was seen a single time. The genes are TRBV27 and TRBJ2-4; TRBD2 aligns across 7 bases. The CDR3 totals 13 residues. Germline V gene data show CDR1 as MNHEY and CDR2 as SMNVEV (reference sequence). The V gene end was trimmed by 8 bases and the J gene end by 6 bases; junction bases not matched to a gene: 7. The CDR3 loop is CASCRREGNIQYF. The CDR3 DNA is TGTGCCAGCTGCCGTAGGGAGGGAAACATTCAGTACTTC.

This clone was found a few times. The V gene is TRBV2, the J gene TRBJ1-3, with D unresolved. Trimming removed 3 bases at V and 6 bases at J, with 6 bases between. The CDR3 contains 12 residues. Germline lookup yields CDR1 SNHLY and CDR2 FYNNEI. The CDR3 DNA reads TGTGCCAGCAGTGACCTCCCAAACACCATATATTTT. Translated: CASSDLPNTIYF.

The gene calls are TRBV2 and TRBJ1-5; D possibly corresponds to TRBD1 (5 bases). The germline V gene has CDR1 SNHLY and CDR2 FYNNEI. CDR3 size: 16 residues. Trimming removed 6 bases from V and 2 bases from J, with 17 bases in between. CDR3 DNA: TGTGCCAGCAGATCCGGGCAGGGTAGGGGCAATCAGCCCCAGCATTTT. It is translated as CASRSGQGRGNQPQHF.

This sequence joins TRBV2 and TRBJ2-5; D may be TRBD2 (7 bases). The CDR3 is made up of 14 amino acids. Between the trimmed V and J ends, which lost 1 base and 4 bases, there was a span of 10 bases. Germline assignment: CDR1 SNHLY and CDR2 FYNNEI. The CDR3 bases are TGTGCCAGCAGTGAAGAGGGGGGGCTAGAGACCCAGTACTTC. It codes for CASSEEGGLETQYF.

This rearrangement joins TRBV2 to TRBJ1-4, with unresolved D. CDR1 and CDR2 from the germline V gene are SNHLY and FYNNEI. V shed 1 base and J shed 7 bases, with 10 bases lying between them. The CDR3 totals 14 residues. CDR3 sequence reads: CASSEEGEGEKLFF. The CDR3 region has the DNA TGTGCCAGCAGTGAAGAGGGAGAGGGTGAAAAACTGTTTTTT.

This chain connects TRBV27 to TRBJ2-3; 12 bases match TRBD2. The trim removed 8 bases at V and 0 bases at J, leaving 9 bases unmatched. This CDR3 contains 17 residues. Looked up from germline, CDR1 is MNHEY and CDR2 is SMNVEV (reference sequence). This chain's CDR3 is CASGENTSGGSTDTQYF. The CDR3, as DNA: TGTGCCAGCGGGGAAAATACTAGCGGGGGGAGCACAGATACGCAGTATTTT.

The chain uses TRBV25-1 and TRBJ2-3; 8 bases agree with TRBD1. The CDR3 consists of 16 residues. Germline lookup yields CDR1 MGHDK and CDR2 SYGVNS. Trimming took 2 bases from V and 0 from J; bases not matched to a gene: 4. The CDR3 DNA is TGTGCCAGCAGTGAAAATTGGGACAGGAGCACAGATACGCAGTATTTT. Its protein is CASSENWDRSTDTQYF.

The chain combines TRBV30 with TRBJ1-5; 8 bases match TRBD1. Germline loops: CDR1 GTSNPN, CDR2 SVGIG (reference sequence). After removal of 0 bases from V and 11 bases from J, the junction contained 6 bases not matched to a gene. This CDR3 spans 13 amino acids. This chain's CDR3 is CAWSVSGQGAQHF. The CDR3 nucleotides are TGTGCCTGGAGTGTATCAGGACAGGGTGCCCAGCATTTT.

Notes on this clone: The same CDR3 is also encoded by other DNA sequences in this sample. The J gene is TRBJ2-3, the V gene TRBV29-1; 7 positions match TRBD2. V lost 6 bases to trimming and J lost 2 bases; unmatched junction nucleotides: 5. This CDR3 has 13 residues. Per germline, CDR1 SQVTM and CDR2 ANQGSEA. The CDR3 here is CSVWGGATDTQYF. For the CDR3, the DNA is TGCAGCGTCTGGGGGGGAGCCACAGATACGCAGTATTTT.

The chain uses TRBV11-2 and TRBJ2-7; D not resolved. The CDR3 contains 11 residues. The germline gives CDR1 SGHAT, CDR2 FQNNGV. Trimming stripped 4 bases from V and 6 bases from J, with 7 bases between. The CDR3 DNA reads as TGTGCCAGCAGCTCCACGGGCGAGCAGTACTTC. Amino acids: CASSSTGEQYF.

The CDR3 nucleotides are TGTGCCAGCAGTTTACCCCTCCGGACAGGTCAAGAGACCCAGTACTTC. It is translated as CASSLPLRTGQETQYF. J is TRBJ2-5 and V is TRBV28, with 7 bases matching TRBD1. This CDR3 spans 16 amino acids. Germline V gene lookup returns CDR1 MDHEN and CDR2 SYDVKM. Trimming cost V 2 bases and J 2 bases; bases outside gene matches: 8. The full variable domain, rest sourced from reference TRBV28 and TRBJ2-5, is DVKVTQSSRYLVKRTGEKVFLECVQDMDHENMFWYRQDPGLGLRLIYFSYDVKMKEKGDIPEGYSVSREKKERFSLILESASTNQTSMYLCASSLPLRTGQETQYFGPGTRLLVL.

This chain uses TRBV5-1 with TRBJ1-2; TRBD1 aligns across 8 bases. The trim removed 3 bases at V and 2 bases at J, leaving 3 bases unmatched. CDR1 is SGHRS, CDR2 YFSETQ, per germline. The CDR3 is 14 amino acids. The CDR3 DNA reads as TGCGCCAGCAGCTCTCAGGGGGCGAACTATGGCTACACCTTC. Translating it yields CASSSQGANYGYTF.

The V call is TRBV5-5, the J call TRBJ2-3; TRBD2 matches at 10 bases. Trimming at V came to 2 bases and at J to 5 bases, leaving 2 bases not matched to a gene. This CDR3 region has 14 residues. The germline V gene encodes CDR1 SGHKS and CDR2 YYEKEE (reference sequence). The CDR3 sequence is CASSLLAGIDTQYF. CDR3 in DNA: TGTGCCAGCAGCTTACTAGCGGGGATAGATACGCAGTATTTT.

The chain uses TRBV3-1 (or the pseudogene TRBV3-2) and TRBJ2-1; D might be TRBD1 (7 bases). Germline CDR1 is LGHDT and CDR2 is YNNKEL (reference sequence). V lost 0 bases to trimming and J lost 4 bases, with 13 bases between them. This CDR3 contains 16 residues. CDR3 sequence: CASSQEEGQLYNEQFF. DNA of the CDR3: TGTGCCAGCAGCCAAGAGGAGGGACAGCTATACAATGAGCAGTTCTTC.

This CDR3 is CASSPLAGGPRETQYF. CDR3 in DNA: TGTGCCAGCAGTCCCTTAGCGGGGGGGCCAAGAGAGACCCAGTACTTC. The rearrangement uses TRBV6-2 or TRBV6-3 and TRBJ2-5, with 11 nucleotides matching TRBD2. CDR1 MNHEY and CDR2 SVGEGT come from the germline V gene. The trim removed 5 bases at V and 4 bases at J, leaving 9 bases unmatched. The CDR3 consists of 16 residues.

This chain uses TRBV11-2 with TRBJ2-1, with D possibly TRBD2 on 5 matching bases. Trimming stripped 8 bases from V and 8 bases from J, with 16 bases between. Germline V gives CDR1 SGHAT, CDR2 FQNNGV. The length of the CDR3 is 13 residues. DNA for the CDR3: TGTGCCAGCTCTCTAGGGTCCGGGGATGAGCAGTTCTTC. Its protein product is CASSLGSGDEQFF.

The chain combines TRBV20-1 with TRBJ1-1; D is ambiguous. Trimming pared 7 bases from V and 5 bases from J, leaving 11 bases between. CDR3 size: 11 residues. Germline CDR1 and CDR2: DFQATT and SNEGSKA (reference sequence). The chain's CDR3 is CSVPRYTEAFF. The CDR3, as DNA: TGCAGTGTTCCGCGTTATACTGAAGCTTTCTTT.

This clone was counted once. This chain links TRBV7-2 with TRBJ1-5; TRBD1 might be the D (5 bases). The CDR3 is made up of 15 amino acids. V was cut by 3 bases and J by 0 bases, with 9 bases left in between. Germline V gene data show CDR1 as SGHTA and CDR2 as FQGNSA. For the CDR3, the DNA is TGTGCCAGCAGCTTGACAGTAAATAGCAATCAGCCCCAGCATTTT. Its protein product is CASSLTVNSNQPQHF.

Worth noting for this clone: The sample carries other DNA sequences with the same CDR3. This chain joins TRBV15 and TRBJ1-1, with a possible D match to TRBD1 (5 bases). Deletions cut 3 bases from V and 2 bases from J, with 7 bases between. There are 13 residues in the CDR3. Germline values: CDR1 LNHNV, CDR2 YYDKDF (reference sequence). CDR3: CATSRQGNTEAFF. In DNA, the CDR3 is TGTGCCACCAGCAGGCAGGGTAACACTGAAGCTTTCTTT.

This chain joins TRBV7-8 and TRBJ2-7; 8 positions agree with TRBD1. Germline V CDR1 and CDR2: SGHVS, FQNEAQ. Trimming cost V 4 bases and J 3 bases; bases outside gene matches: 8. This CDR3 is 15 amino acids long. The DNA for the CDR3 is TGTGCCAGCAGCTCACAGGGGGGCTACAGCTACGAGCAGTACTTC. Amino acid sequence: CASSSQGGYSYEQYF.

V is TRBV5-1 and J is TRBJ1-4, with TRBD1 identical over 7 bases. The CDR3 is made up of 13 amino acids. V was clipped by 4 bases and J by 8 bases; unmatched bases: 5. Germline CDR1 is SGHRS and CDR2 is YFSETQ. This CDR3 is CASSPSTGEKLFF. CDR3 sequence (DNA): TGCGCCAGCAGCCCATCGACAGGGGAAAAACTGTTTTTT.

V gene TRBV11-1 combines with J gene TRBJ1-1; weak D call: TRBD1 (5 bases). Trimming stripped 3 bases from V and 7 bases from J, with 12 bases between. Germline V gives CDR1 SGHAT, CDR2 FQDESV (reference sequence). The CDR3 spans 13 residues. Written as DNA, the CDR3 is TGTGCCAGCAGCTTGATTCAGGGAAGTGAAGCTTTCTTT. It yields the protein CASSLIQGSEAFF.

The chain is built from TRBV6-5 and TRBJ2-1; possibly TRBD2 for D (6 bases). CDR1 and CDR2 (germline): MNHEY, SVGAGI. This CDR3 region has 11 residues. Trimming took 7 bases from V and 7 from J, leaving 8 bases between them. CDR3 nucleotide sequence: TGTGCCAGCATCCGGGGGAATGAGCAGTTCTTC. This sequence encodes CASIRGNEQFF.

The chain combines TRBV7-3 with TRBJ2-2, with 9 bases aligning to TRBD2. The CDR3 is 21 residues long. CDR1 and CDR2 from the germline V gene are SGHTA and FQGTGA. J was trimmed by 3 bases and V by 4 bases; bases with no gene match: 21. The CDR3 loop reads CASSSDSLGTSPAGDTGELFF. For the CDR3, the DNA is TGTGCCAGCAGCTCAGACAGTTTAGGGACTAGCCCCGCTGGGGACACCGGGGAGCTGTTTTTT.

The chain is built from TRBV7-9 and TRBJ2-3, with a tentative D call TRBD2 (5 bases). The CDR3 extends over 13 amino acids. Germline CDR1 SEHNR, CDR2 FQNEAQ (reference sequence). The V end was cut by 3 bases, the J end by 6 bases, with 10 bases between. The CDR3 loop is CASSFGSGDTQYF. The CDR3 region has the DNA TGTGCCAGCAGCTTTGGGTCGGGGGATACGCAGTATTTT.

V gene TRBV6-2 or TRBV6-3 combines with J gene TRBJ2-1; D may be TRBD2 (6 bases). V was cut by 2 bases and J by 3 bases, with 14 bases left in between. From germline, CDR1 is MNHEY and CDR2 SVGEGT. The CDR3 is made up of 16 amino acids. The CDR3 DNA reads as TGTGCCAGCAGTTACGCCCGGGACTCACTCTACAATGAGCAGTTCTTC. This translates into CASSYARDSLYNEQFF.

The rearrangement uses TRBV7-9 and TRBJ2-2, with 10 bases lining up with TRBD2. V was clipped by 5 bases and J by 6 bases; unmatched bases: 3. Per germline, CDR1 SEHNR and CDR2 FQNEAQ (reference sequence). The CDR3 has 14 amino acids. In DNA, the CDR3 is TGTGCCAGCAGCCCAGGACTAGCGGCCGGGGAGCTGTTTTTT. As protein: CASSPGLAAGELFF.

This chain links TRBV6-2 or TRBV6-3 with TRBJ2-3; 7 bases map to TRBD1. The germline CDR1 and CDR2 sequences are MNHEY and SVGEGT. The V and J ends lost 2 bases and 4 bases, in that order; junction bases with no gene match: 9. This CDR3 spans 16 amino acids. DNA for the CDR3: TGTGCCAGCAGTTACCGCCTACAGGGGCTACCAGATACGCAGTATTTT. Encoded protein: CASSYRLQGLPDTQYF.

For the CDR3, the DNA is TGTGCCAGCAGCCAAGCCAGGGTAGGAGGCTACACCTTC. Its translation: CASSQARVGGYTF. This rearrangement joins TRBV14 to TRBJ1-2; D might be TRBD1 (5 bases). Germline CDR1 and CDR2: SGHDN and FVKESK. The V gene lost 1 base and the J gene lost 8 bases, with 11 bases spanning the gap. The CDR3 is 13 amino acids.